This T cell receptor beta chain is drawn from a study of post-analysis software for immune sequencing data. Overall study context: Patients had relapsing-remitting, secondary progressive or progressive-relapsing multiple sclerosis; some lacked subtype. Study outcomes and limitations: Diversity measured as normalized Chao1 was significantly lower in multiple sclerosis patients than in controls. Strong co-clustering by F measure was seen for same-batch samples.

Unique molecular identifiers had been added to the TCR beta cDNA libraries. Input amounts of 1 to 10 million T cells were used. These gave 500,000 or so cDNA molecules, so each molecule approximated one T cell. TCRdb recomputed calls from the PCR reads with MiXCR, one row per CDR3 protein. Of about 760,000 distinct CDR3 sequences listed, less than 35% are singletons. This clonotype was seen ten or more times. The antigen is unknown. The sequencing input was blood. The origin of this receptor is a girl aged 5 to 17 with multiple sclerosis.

CDR3 in amino acids: CASSNLNQETQYF. CDR3 sequence (DNA): TGTGCCAGCAGTAACCTTAACCAAGAGACCCAGTACTTC. V gene TRBV6-5 combines with J gene TRBJ2-5; D remains unclear. V lost 5 bases and J lost 0, with 7 bases in between. Looked up from germline, CDR1 is MNHEY and CDR2 is SVGAGI. The CDR3 sequence is 13 residues long.